The 16 T cell receptor beta chains in this list originate from one sample, sequenced in a study of cytomegalovirus exposure and HLA in healthy donors. The PCR was carried out with 60 Vbeta primers and 13 Jbeta primers. Assay used: immunoSEQ multiplex PCR; TCRdb lists only in-frame clones, some missing. Found here are approximately 140,000 clones; the top ten clones hold roughly 2.7%. Sample: PBMCs. The origin of the receptors is a man aged 40-55 years in good health and CMV-seronegative.

This chain connects TRBV11-2 to TRBJ2-2, with D maybe TRBD1 (5 bases). V gave up 6 bases and J gave up 0 bases, with 11 bases separating them. CDR1 SGHAT and CDR2 FQNNGV come from the germline V gene. This CDR3 is 15 amino acids long. The CDR3 sequence: CASRQTVPNTGELFF. CDR3 DNA: TGTGCCAGCAGGCAGACAGTTCCGAACACCGGGGAGCTGTTTTTT.

The rearrangement joins TRBV4-3 to TRBJ2-1; D call uncertain. CDR1 is LGHNA, CDR2 YSLEER, per germline. There are 13 residues in the CDR3. V was cut by 8 bases and J by 10 bases, with 18 bases left in between. DNA for the CDR3: TGCGCCAGCGGCTCAACGCATAAACCGGAGCAGTTCTTC. Translation: CASGSTHKPEQFF.

This chain links TRBV4-2 with TRBJ1-1, with D possibly matching TRBD1 (5 bases). The CDR3 contains 16 residues. V shed 1 base and J shed 1 base, with 13 bases lying between them. The V gene's germline CDR1 is LGHNA and CDR2 YNFKEQ. The CDR3 loop reads CASSQGAGKGNTEAFF. The CDR3 DNA is TGTGCCAGCAGCCAAGGGGCAGGGAAGGGGAACACTGAAGCTTTCTTT.

This rearrangement joins TRBV18 to TRBJ2-7, with 11 bases fitting TRBD2. The CDR3 consists of 14 residues. Trimming took 6 bases from V and 7 from J; bases not matched to a gene: 8. Per germline, CDR1 KGHSH and CDR2 LQKENI. The CDR3 is CASSPDLAGGEQYF. The CDR3 region has the DNA TGTGCCAGCTCGCCTGACCTAGCGGGGGGAGAGCAGTACTTC.

The rearrangement links TRBV29-1 to TRBJ2-5, with D tentatively TRBD1 (5 bases). Trimming stripped 7 bases from V and 0 bases from J, with 18 bases between. The germline V gene has CDR1 SQVTM and CDR2 ANQGSEA. This CDR3 is built from 15 residues. The CDR3 here is CSGRSGSAHQETQYF. Here the CDR3 DNA reads TGCAGCGGCCGGTCAGGGTCAGCCCACCAAGAGACCCAGTACTTC.

The rearrangement joins TRBV18 to TRBJ2-5; D unresolved. The CDR3 has 14 residues. The germline CDR1 and CDR2 sequences are KGHSH and LQKENI. V dropped 0 bases and J dropped 6 bases, with 11 bases sitting between them. As DNA, the CDR3 is TGTGCCAGCTCACCACCAGCAGGCAGTCAGACCCAGTACTTC. It codes for CASSPPAGSQTQYF.

The rearrangement uses TRBV29-1 and TRBJ2-7; TRBD1 agrees at 8 bases. Germline V gene sequence: CDR1 SQVTM, CDR2 ANQGSEA. The V segment lost 1 base and the J segment 6 bases; nucleotides outside the gene matches: 8. The CDR3 totals 14 residues. The CDR3 nucleotides are TGCAGCGTTGAAGTACCGGACAGGGTGCGCGAGCAGTACTTC. Amino acids: CSVEVPDRVREQYF.

The chain links TRBV9 to TRBJ1-6; 8 bases fit TRBD1. CDR1 and CDR2 from the germline V gene are SGDLS and YYNGEE. The trim removed 4 bases at V and 9 bases at J, leaving 12 bases unmatched. The CDR3 is 16 residues long. This CDR3 is CASSKTGDTAGSPLHF. CDR3 coding DNA: TGTGCCAGCAGCAAGACAGGGGACACCGCAGGTTCACCCCTCCACTTT.

The chain employs TRBV15 and TRBJ2-3; D is possibly TRBD2 (6 bases). Trimming shortened V by 1 base and J by 4 bases, and 9 bases separated the two germline ends. Germline loops: CDR1 LNHNV, CDR2 YYDKDF (reference sequence). This CDR3 has 14 residues. CDR3 sequence: CATSRGGGADTQYF. The DNA of the CDR3 is TGTGCCACCAGCAGAGGTGGAGGGGCAGATACGCAGTATTTT.

This chain connects TRBV5-5 to TRBJ2-5; the match to TRBD1 covers 11 bases. Germline V CDR1 and CDR2: SGHKS, YYEKEE (reference sequence). With 5 bases clipped from V and 5 bases from J, the junction kept 5 bases outside the gene matches. The CDR3 sequence is 14 residues long. CDR3 residues: CASRWTGGEETQYF. The CDR3 nucleotides read TGTGCCAGCAGGTGGACAGGGGGCGAGGAGACCCAGTACTTC.

The genes are TRBV5-1 and TRBJ2-5; 7 positions match TRBD1. The closer fit of TRBJ2-7 to the DNA end suggests the J call may be wrong. The CDR3 has 14 residues. Per the germline V gene, CDR1 is SGHRS and CDR2 is YFSETQ. The CDR3 here is CASSFTGDSYEQYF. The CDR3 nucleotides are TGCGCCAGCAGCTTCACAGGGGATAGCTACGAGCAGTACTTC.

This rearrangement joins TRBV11-2 to TRBJ2-7; D possibly corresponds to TRBD1 (5 bases). The CDR3 loop spans 13 amino acids. V was shortened by 0 bases and J by 5 bases, with 8 bases between the two germline ends. CDR1 is SGHAT, CDR2 FQNNGV, per germline. CDR3 region: CASSLDRDNEQYF. CDR3 nucleotide sequence: TGTGCCAGCAGCTTAGACAGGGATAACGAGCAGTACTTC.

The chain joins TRBV5-5 to TRBJ1-1; the D is unclear. Germline CDR1 is SGHKS and CDR2 is YYEKEE (reference sequence). V was cut by 0 bases and J by 3 bases, with 6 bases left in between. This CDR3 has 13 residues. The CDR3 nucleotides read TGTGCCAGCAGCTTGGGGGCTTACACTGAAGCTTTCTTT. Amino acid sequence: CASSLGAYTEAFF.

This rearrangement joins TRBV19 to TRBJ1-6; tentative D call: TRBD1 (5 bases). Per germline, CDR1 LNHDA and CDR2 SQIVND (reference sequence). Deletions cut 2 bases from V and 5 bases from J, with 13 bases between. The CDR3 length is 16 residues. CDR3 in DNA: TGTGCCAGTAGTATAACGGGGGGGATGGATAATTCACCCCTCCACTTT. Translating gives CASSITGGMDNSPLHF.

The rearrangement uses TRBV7-2 and TRBJ2-5; 8 nucleotides match TRBD1. V lost 10 bases, J lost 5 bases, and 6 bases stayed unmatched. This CDR3 region has 12 residues. Germline CDR1 and CDR2: SGHTA and FQGNSA. The DNA of the CDR3 is TGTGCCATACAGGGGGTGGGGGAGACCCAGTACTTC. This translates into CAIQGVGETQYF.

The V call is TRBV5-1, the J call TRBJ2-4; 7 positions match TRBD2. Germline-derived CDR1 and CDR2 are SGHRS and YFSETQ. The CDR3 spans 16 residues. V shed 0 bases and J 1 base; nucleotides not matched to a gene: 4. This CDR3 is CASSLVGEGAKNIQYF. Written as DNA, the CDR3 is TGCGCCAGCAGCTTGGTTGGGGAGGGCGCCAAAAACATTCAGTACTTC. Full variable domain (remainder filled in from reference TRBV5-1 and TRBJ2-4): KAGVTQTPRYLIKTRGQQVTLSCSPISGHRSVSWYQQTPGQGLQFLFEYFSETQRNKGNFPGRFSGRQFSNSRSEMNVSTLELGDSALYLCASSLVGEGAKNIQYFGAGTRLSVL.